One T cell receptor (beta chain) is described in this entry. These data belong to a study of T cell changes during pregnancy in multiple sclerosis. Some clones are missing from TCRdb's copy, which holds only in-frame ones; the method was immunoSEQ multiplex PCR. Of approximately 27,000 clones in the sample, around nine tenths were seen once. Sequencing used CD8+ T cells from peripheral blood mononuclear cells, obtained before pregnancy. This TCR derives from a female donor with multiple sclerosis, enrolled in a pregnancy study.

The chain's CDR3 is CASSPSGGPSEQYF. The CDR3 nucleotides read TGTGCCAGCAGCCCTAGCGGGGGACCTTCCGAGCAGTACTTC. This chain links TRBV11-2 with TRBJ2-7; 10 bases are shared with TRBD2. The germline CDR1 and CDR2 sequences are SGHAT and FQNNGV. V was pared by 5 bases and J by 6 bases, with 7 bases of the junction left unmatched. The CDR3 runs to 14 residues. Full variable domain (remainder filled in from reference TRBV11-2 and TRBJ2-7): EAGVAQSPRYKIIEKRQSVAFWCNPISGHATLYWYQQILGQGPKLLIQFQNNGVVDDSQLPKDRFSAERLKGVDSTLKIQPAKLEDSAVYLCASSPSGGPSEQYFGPGTRLTVT.